This TCR beta chain is from a study of shared clonotypes between healthy human individuals. General study findings and limits: Only blood was sampled; tissue repertoires likely differ.

Sequenced by immunoSEQ multiplex PCR; TCRdb stores in-frame clones only, minus some. The sample lists over a million clones, around 98% seen once, with about 0.45% in the top ten. As to this clone: The antigen is unknown.

V lost 3 bases to trimming and J lost 0 bases; unmatched junction nucleotides: 5. Per the germline V gene, CDR1 is MDHEN and CDR2 is SYDVKM. The CDR3 is 15 amino acids. What was sequenced was naive CD4+ T cells sorted from blood. Subset indicated: CD45RA+ positively selected. This receptor was identified in a man aged 25-40 years in good health. The rearrangement uses TRBV28 and TRBJ2-7; 7 positions agree with TRBD1. DNA for the CDR3: TGTGCCAGCAGTTTCGCAGGGGGTAGCTCCTACGAGCAGTACTTC. As protein: CASSFAGGSSYEQYF.